The rows below give T cell receptor beta chains drawn from one sample of a study of blood T cell repertoires in COVID-19. Generated by immunoSEQ multiplex PCR, the TCRdb table keeps only in-frame clones and is missing some. The sample shows about 200,000 clones, more than 75% of them seen only once. Sequenced input: peripheral blood. The receptor set was obtained from a middle-aged man with acute or convalescent COVID-19. Each CDR3 is given with its conserved first and last residue. D genes are given only for firm matches. Size is stated for part of the rows, as once, few or many counts, or as a class when the clone is expanded.

CDR3 DNA | CDR3 protein | D gene | J gene | clone size | V gene
TGTGCCAGCCTAGGGGGGGGCTCTCGGTCGGAGACCCAGTACTTC | CASLGGGSRSETQYF | - | TRBJ2-5 | - | TRBV7-6
TGTGCTAGTGGGATGGACAGCTCTGGAAACACCATATATTTT | CASGMDSSGNTIYF | - | TRBJ1-3 | - | TRBV12-5
TGTGCCAGCAGTCGGGGACTCCAACAGTTCTTC | CASSRGLQQFF | - | TRBJ2-1 | few | TRBV12-3/TRBV12-4
TGTGCCAGCAGCCTGGACAGGGTGAATGAAAAACTGTTTTTT | CASSLDRVNEKLFF | TRBD1 | TRBJ1-4 | - | TRBV7-2
TGTGCCAGCAGTGAAGATGGACAAAATGAAAAACTGTTTTTT | CASSEDGQNEKLFF | - | TRBJ1-4 | - | TRBV6-1
TGTGCCAGCAGTTTAGACGGGACTGCAAGAGAAAAACTGTTTTTT | CASSLDGTAREKLFF | - | TRBJ1-4 | - | TRBV28
TGCGCCAGCAGGTCAGGTAGCGGGGCCCAAGGCGATGAGCAGTTCTTC | CASRSGSGAQGDEQFF | TRBD2 | TRBJ2-1 | - | TRBV5-1
TGCAGCGTTCGGTCGGGGAGCACTTACGAGCAGTACTTC | CSVRSGSTYEQYF | - | TRBJ2-7 | - | TRBV29-1
TGTGCCAGCAGCCCCGGGACAGCAACCCCTAATTCACCCCTCCACTTT | CASSPGTATPNSPLHF | TRBD1 | TRBJ1-6 | few | TRBV7-6
TGTGCCAGTAGTACCCGCGGAGGGGCTGGTGAAAAACTGTTTTTT | CASSTRGGAGEKLFF | - | TRBJ1-4 | - | TRBV19
TGTGCCATCAGCCTCCGGGGGGAGGGACTGTATGGCTACACCTTC | CAISLRGEGLYGYTF | - | TRBJ1-2 | - | TRBV10-3
TGTGCCAGCAGCTCCCGGGACACGCTGAGGAGCAATCAGCCCCAGCATTTT | CASSSRDTLRSNQPQHF | - | TRBJ1-5 | - | TRBV7-8
TGTGCCTGGAGTGCGCGACAGGGCTCTAATGAAAAACTGTTTTTT | CAWSARQGSNEKLFF | TRBD1 | TRBJ1-4 | - | TRBV30
TGCGCCAGCAGCGAACCAGCGGGGGGATACACCGGGGAGCTGTTTTTT | CASSEPAGGYTGELFF | TRBD2 | TRBJ2-2 | - | TRBV10-2
TGTGCCTGGAGTCCCGGGACAGTAAATCAGCCCCAGCATTTT | CAWSPGTVNQPQHF | TRBD1 | TRBJ1-5 | - | TRBV30
TGTGCCAGCAGCCTAACTATGAACACTGAAGCTTTCTTT | CASSLTMNTEAFF | - | TRBJ1-1 | - | TRBV7-8
TGTGCCAGCAGCCCGAGACAGGGCTCCTACGAGCAGTACTTC | CASSPRQGSYEQYF | TRBD1 | TRBJ2-7 | - | TRBV27
TGTGCCTGGAGTGTTAAGGCAGGGGGTGTAGCTTTCTTT | CAWSVKAGGVAFF | TRBD1 | TRBJ1-1 | once | TRBV30
TGTGCCAGCAGGCGGACAGGACAAGAGACCCAGTACTTC | CASRRTGQETQYF | TRBD1 | TRBJ2-5 | - | TRBV6-5
TGTGCCAGCAGTGACCTCTCAACCGACAGGAACTATGGCTACACCTTC | CASSDLSTDRNYGYTF | - | TRBJ1-2 | - | TRBV25-1
TGTGCCAGTACTCCCCGTATTGGACAGGGGGGCTATGGCTACACCTTC | CASTPRIGQGGYGYTF | TRBD1 | TRBJ1-2 | - | TRBV19
TGTGCCAGCAGCTTAGTACCACTAGCGGCTTACGAGCAGTACTTC | CASSLVPLAAYEQYF | TRBD2 | TRBJ2-7 | - | TRBV7-2
TGCGCCAGCAGCCGCGGGGGGTCGCTGGCCGGGGAGCTGTTTTTT | CASSRGGSLAGELFF | TRBD2 | TRBJ2-2 | - | TRBV5-1
TGTGCCAGCAGCGCCCGTCTAGGGGGCCGTAACTATGGCTACACCTTC | CASSARLGGRNYGYTF | TRBD1 | TRBJ1-2 | - | TRBV9
TGTGCCAGCTCGTACGGGCTAGCGGGGGGTTACGAGCAGTACTTC | CASSYGLAGGYEQYF | TRBD2 | TRBJ2-7 | - | TRBV18
TGTGCCAGCAGTGCGACTAGCGGGGGACCTACTAGCACAGATACGCAGTATTTT | CASSATSGGPTSTDTQYF | TRBD2 | TRBJ2-3 | - | TRBV25-1
TGCAGCGTTGAAGTCACATCCCTCCGCACAGATACGCAGTATTTT | CSVEVTSLRTDTQYF | - | TRBJ2-3 | - | TRBV29-1
TGTGCCAGCAGCCCACCTCCCGCGCGGGGGCAAGAGACCCAGTACTTC | CASSPPPARGQETQYF | TRBD2 | TRBJ2-5 | - | TRBV7-2
TGTGCCAGCAGCTTTACAGGGGAGTACTCACCCCTCCACTTT | CASSFTGEYSPLHF | TRBD1 | TRBJ1-6 | - | TRBV5-5
TGTGCCAGCAGTTTTCCCAGGGGCGGCAATCAGCCCCAGCATTTT | CASSFPRGGNQPQHF | - | TRBJ1-5 | - | TRBV27
TGTGCCAGCAGCCAAGGAGCTTCAGGGCCCTCACAGCATTTT | CASSQGASGPSQHF | - | TRBJ1-5 | - | TRBV4-2
TGTGCCAGTAGTCTCAGGCCCCGGGACAGGGATTACGAGCAGTACTTC | CASSLRPRDRDYEQYF | TRBD1 | TRBJ2-7 | - | TRBV19
TGTGCCAGCAGTTCCACAGGGTACAATGAGCAGTTCTTC | CASSSTGYNEQFF | - | TRBJ2-1 | - | TRBV2
TGTGCCAGCAGTTACTCTGCAGCCAGGGCCGAAGCTTTCTTT | CASSYSAARAEAFF | - | TRBJ1-1 | - | TRBV6-5
TGTGCCAGCAGTGAACAGGGGTACACTGAAGCTTTCTTT | CASSEQGYTEAFF | - | TRBJ1-1 | - | TRBV2
TGTGCCAGCAGCAAGACAGCTTGGGCTGAAAAACTGTTTTTT | CASSKTAWAEKLFF | - | TRBJ1-4 | - | TRBV11-2
TGTGCCAGCAGCCGGTGGGGGGTCGGCAATCAGCCCCAGCATTTT | CASSRWGVGNQPQHF | - | TRBJ1-5 | - | TRBV7-8
TGTGCCAGCAGTTACTCGATGACTGTCACCGGGGAGCTGTTTTTT | CASSYSMTVTGELFF | - | TRBJ2-2 | - | TRBV6-5
TGTGCCAGCAGCCCCTGGGCCAGCCAACATCTGACTGAAGCTTTCTTT | CASSPWASQHLTEAFF | - | TRBJ1-1 | - | TRBV3-1/TRBV3-2
TGTGCCAGCAGTGACAGGGGCCCCGGTTCACCCCTCCACTTT | CASSDRGPGSPLHF | TRBD1 | TRBJ1-6 | - | TRBV6-6
TGTGCCAGCTCACCAAGGGGGGGGGCGTCAGATACGCAGTATTTT | CASSPRGGASDTQYF | - | TRBJ2-3 | - | TRBV18
TGCGCCAGCAGCGGGACTAGCGGGGGGGCCCTGGCTGAGCAGTTCTTC | CASSGTSGGALAEQFF | TRBD2 | TRBJ2-1 | - | TRBV5-1